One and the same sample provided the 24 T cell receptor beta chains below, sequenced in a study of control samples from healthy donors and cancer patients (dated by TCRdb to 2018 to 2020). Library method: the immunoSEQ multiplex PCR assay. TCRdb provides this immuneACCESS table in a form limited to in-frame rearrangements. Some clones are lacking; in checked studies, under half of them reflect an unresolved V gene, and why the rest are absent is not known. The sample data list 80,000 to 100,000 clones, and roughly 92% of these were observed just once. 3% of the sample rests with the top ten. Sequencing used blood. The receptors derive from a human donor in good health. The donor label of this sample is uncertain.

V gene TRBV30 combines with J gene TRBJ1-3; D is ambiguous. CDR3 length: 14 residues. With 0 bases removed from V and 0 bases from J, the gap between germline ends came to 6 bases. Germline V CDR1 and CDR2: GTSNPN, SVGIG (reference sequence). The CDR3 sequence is CAWSVGDSGNTIYF. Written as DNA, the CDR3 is TGTGCCTGGAGTGTTGGGGACTCTGGAAACACCATATATTTT.

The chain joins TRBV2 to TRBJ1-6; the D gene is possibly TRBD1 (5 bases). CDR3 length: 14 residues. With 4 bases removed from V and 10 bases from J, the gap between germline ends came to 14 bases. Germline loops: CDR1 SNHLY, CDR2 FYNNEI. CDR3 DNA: TGTGCCAGCAGTGTCAGGGAAATACCCTCACCCCTCCACTTT. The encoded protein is CASSVREIPSPLHF.

The CDR3 region is CATSDPRGRSGNTIYF. Here the CDR3 DNA reads TGTGCCACCAGTGACCCCCGGGGGCGGTCTGGAAACACCATATATTTT. The V call is TRBV24-1, the J call TRBJ1-3; a weak D match, TRBD1 (6 bases). Trimming removed 4 bases from V and 1 base from J, with 13 bases in between. This CDR3 region has 16 residues. Germline CDR1 reads KGHDR; CDR2 reads SFDVKD.

Here the CDR3 reads CASGGQGYEQYF. CDR3 DNA sequence: TGCGCCAGCGGGGGACAGGGTTACGAGCAGTACTTC. The V and J genes are TRBV5-1 and TRBJ2-7; the match to TRBD1 covers 9 bases. CDR3 length: 12 amino acids. From germline, CDR1 is SGHRS and CDR2 YFSETQ. J gave up 4 bases and V 7 bases, and 3 bases lay outside the gene matches.

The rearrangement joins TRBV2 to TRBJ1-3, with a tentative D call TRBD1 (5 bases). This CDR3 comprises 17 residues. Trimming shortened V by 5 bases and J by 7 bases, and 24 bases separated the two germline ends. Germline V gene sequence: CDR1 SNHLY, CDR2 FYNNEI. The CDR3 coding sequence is TGTGCCAGCAGTCAGCAAGTCCTAGTAACAGGATCCAACACCATATATTTT. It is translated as CASSQQVLVTGSNTIYF. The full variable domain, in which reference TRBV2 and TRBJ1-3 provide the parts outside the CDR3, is EPEVTQTPSHQVTQMGQEVILRCVPISNHLYFYWYRQILGQKVEFLVSFYNNEISEKSEIFDDQFSVERPDGSNFTLKIRSTKLEDSAMYFCASSQQVLVTGSNTIYFGEGSWLTVV.

The CDR3 is CASSHMGQGNTGELFF. The CDR3 region has the DNA TGTGCCAGCAGCCACATGGGACAGGGGAACACCGGGGAGCTGTTTTTT. V gene TRBV13 combines with J gene TRBJ2-2, with TRBD1 identical over 9 bases. Trimming cost V 5 bases and J 1 base; bases outside gene matches: 5. The CDR3 covers 16 residues. Per germline, CDR1 PRHDT and CDR2 FYEKMQ (reference sequence).

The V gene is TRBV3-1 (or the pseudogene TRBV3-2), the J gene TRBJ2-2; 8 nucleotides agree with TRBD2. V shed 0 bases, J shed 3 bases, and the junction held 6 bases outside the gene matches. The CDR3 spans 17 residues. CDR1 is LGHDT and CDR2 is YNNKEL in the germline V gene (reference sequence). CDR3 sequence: CASSQDQLAGYTGELFF. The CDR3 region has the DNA TGTGCCAGCAGCCAAGATCAGTTAGCGGGGTACACCGGGGAGCTGTTTTTT.

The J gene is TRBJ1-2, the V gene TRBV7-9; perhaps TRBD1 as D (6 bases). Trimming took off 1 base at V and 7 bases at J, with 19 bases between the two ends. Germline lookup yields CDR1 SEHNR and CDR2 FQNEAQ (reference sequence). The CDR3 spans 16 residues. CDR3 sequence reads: CASSLGARGAVRGYTF. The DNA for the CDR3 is TGTGCCAGCAGCTTAGGCGCTCGGGGGGCGGTCCGTGGCTACACCTTC.

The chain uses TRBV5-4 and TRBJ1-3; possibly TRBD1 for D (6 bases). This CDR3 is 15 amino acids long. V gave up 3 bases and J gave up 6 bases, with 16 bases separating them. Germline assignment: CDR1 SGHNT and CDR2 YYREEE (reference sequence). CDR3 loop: CASSSGTSGANTIYF. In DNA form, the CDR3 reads TGTGCCAGCAGCTCCGGGACCTCGGGGGCAAACACCATATATTTT.

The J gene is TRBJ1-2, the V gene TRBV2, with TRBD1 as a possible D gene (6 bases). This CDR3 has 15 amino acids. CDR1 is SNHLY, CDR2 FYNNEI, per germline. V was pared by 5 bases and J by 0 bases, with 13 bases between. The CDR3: CASSPRQAANYGYTF. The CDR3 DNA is TGTGCCAGCAGTCCCCGACAGGCTGCTAACTATGGCTACACCTTC.

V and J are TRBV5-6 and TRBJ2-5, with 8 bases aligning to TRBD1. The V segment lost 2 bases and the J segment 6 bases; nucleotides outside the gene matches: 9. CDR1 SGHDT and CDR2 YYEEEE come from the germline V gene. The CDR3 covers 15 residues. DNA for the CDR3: TGTGCCAGCAGCTTAGGTACAGGGGACAGGCAGACCCAGTACTTC. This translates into CASSLGTGDRQTQYF.

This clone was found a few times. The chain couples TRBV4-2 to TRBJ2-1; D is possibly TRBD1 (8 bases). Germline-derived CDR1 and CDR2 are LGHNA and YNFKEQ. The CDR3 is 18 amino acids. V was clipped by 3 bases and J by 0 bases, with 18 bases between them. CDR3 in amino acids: CASSQGGRTGSSYNEQFF. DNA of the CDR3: TGTGCCAGCAGCCAGGGAGGGCGGACAGGGAGCTCCTACAATGAGCAGTTCTTC.

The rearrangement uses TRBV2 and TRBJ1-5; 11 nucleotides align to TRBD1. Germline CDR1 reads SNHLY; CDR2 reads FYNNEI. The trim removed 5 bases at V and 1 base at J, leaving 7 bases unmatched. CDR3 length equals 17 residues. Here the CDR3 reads CASSPGQGAISNQPQHF. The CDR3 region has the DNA TGTGCCAGCAGTCCAGGACAGGGGGCCATCAGCAATCAGCCCCAGCATTTT.

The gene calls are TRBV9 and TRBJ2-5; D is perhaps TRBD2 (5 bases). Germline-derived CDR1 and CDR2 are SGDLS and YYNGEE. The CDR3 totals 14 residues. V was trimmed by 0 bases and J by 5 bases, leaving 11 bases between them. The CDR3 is CASSVGGGWETQYF. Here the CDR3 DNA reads TGTGCCAGCAGCGTAGGCGGCGGGTGGGAGACCCAGTACTTC.

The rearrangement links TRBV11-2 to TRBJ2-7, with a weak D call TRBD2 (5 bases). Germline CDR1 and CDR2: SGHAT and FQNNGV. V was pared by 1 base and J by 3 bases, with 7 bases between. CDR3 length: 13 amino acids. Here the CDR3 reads CASSLVGVYEQYF. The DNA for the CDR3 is TGTGCCAGCAGCTTAGTGGGAGTCTACGAGCAGTACTTC.

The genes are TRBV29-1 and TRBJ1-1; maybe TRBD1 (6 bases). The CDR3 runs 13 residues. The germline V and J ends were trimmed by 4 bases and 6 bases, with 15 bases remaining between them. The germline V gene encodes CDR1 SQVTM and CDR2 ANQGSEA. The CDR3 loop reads CSVGRGASAEAFF. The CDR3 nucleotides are TGCAGCGTTGGTCGGGGGGCAAGTGCTGAAGCTTTCTTT.

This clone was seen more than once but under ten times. CDR3: CASKGDNEQFF. CDR3 coding DNA: TGCGCCAGCAAGGGTGATAATGAGCAGTTCTTC. The genes are TRBV5-1 and TRBJ2-1; no definite D call. The CDR3 length is 11 residues. The V end lost 6 bases, the J end lost 7 bases, and 8 bases lay between the germline ends. Germline CDR1 SGHRS, CDR2 YFSETQ.

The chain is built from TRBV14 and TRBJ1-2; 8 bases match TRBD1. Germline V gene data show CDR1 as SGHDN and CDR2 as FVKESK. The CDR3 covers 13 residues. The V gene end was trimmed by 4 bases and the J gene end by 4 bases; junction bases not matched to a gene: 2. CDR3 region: CASSRDRSYGYTF. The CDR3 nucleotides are TGTGCCAGCAGCCGGGACAGGAGCTATGGCTACACCTTC. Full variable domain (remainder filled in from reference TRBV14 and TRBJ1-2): EAGVTQFPSHSVIEKGQTVTLRCDPISGHDNLYWYRRVMGKEIKFLLHFVKESKQDESGMPNNRFLAERTGGTYSTLKVQPAELEDSGVYFCASSRDRSYGYTFGSGTRLTVV.

For the CDR3, the DNA is TGTGCCAGCAGCCAAATCGGAAACACCATATATTTT. Encoded protein: CASSQIGNTIYF. This chain links TRBV3-1 (or the pseudogene TRBV3-2) with TRBJ1-3, with D unclear. Germline CDR1 is LGHDT and CDR2 is YNNKEL (reference sequence). CDR3 length: 12 residues. Between the trimmed V and J ends, which lost 2 bases and 4 bases, there was a span of 3 bases.

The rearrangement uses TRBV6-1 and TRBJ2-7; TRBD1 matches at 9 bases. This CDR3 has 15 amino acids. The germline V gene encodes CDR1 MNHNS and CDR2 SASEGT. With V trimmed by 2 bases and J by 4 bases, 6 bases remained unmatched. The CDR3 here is CASSEWGTGSYEQYV. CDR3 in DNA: TGTGCCAGCAGTGAATGGGGGACAGGGTCGTACGAGCAGTACGTC.

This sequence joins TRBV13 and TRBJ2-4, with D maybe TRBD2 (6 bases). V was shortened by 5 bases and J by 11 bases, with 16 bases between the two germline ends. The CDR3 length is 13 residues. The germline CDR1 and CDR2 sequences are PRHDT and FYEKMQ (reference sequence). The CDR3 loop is CASSAPGTGVQYF. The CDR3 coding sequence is TGTGCCAGCAGCGCTCCTGGCACGGGGGTTCAGTACTTC.

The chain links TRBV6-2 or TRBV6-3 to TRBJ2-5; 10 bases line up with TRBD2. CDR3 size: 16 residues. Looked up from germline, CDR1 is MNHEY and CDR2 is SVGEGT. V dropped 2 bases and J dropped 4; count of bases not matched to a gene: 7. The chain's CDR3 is CASSYGSSGGTETQYF. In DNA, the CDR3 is TGTGCCAGCAGTTACGGATCTAGCGGGGGAACAGAGACCCAGTACTTC.

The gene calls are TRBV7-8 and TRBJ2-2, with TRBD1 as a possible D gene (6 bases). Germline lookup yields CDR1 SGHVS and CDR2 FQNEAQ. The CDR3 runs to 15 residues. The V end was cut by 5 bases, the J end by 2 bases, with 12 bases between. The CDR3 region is CASSGRQENTGELFF. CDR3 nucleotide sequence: TGTGCCAGCAGCGGGCGACAGGAAAACACCGGGGAGCTGTTTTTT.

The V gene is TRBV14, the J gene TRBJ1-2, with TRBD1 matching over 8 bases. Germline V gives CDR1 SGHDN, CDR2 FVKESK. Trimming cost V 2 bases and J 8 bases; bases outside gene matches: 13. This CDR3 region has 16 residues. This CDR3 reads CASSQMNRGTGEGYTF. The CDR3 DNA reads TGTGCCAGCAGCCAAATGAACCGGGGGACAGGAGAAGGCTACACCTTC.